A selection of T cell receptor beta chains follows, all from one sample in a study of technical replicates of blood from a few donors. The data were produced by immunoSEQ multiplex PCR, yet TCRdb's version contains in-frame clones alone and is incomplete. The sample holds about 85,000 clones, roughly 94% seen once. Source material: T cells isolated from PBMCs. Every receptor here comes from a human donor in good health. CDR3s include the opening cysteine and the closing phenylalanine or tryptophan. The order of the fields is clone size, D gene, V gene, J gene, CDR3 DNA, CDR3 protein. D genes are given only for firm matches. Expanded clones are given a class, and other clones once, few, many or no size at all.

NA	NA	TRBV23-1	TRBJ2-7	TGCGCCAGCAGTCAATCCTTTGCGATAAGGGGGGGCTCCTACGAGCAGTACTTC	CASSQSFAIRGGSYEQYF
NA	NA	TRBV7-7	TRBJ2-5	TGTGCTAGCAGCTTGGGCAGGGCGGCCACCGAAGAGACCCAGTACTTC	CASSLGRAATEETQYF
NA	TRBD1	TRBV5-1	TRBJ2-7	TGCGCCAGCAGCTTTCCGGGACAGGTGGAGCAGTACTTC	CASSFPGQVEQYF
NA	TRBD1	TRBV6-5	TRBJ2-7	TGTGCCAGCAGTAGGGGACAGGGAAACTACGAGCAGTACTTC	CASSRGQGNYEQYF
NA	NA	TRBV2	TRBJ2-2	TGTGCCAGCGACCCTGGAGGGGTGGGCACCGGGGAGCTGTTTTTT	CASDPGGVGTGELFF
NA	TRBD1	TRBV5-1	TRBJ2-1	TGCGCCAGCAGCTTGGGACAGGGTTCCAATGAGCAGTTCTTC	CASSLGQGSNEQFF
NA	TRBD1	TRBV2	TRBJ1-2	TGTGCCAGCAGGGACAGGGATGTCTATGGCTACACCTTC	CASRDRDVYGYTF
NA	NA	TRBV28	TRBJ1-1	TGTGCCAGCAGCGACATATTAATGAACACTGAAGCTTTCTTT	CASSDILMNTEAFF
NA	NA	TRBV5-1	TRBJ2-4	TGCGCCAGCAGCTTGGGTACTTTAGCCAAAAACATTCAGTACTTC	CASSLGTLAKNIQYF
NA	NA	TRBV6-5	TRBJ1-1	TGTGCCAGCAGGGCAAGAAACACTGAAGCTTTCTTT	CASRARNTEAFF
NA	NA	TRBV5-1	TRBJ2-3	TGCGCCACCAAGGGCGAGGGCCTCATTAGCACAGATACGCAGTATTTT	CATKGEGLISTDTQYF
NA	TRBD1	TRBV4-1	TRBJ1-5	TGCGCCAGCAGCCACGGACAGGGCCCTTTTGGCAATCAGCCCCAGCATTTT	CASSHGQGPFGNQPQHF
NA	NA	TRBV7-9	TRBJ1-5	TGTGCCAGCAGCTTAGGGGCAGGTTCATACAATCAGCCCCAGCATTTT	CASSLGAGSYNQPQHF
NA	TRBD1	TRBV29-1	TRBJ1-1	TGCAGCGCCGGAGGGGTGACAGGGATGGAGTACACTGAAGCTTTCTTT	CSAGGVTGMEYTEAFF
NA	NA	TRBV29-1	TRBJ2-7	TGCAGCGTCGCATCAGGTTCTCCCTCCTACGAGCAGTACTTC	CSVASGSPSYEQYF
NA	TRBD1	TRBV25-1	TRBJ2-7	TGTGCCAGCAGTAAACAGGGGTCAGCCTCCTACGAGCAGTACTTC	CASSKQGSASYEQYF
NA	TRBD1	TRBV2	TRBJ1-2	TGTGCCAGCAGTTACCGACAGGGCTATGGCTACACCTTC	CASSYRQGYGYTF
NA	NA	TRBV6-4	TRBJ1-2	TGTGCCAGCAGTGACGGCGAGGGCGGCACGTACTTC	CASSDGEGGTYF
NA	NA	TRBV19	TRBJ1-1	TGTGCCAGTAGTACAGAAGGGAGCACTGAAGCTTTCTTT	CASSTEGSTEAFF
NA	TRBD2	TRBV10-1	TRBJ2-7	TGCGCCAGCAGTGAGTCCCTCCGCGGGAGCTCCTACGAGCAGTACTTC	CASSESLRGSSYEQYF
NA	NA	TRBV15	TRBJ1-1	TGTGCCACCAGCCTTGCCTCAAGTCTACAAGAGTATTGGCTCGGGACTGAAGCTTTCTTT	CATSLASSLQEYWLGTEAFF
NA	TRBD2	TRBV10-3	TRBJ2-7	TGTGCCATCAGTGACCGGACTAGCGGGAGGGTTGACGAGCAGTACTTC	CAISDRTSGRVDEQYF
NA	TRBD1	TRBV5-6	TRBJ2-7	TGTGCCAGCAGCCATAGCCCCGGGACAGGAGCTTCCTACGAGCAGTACTTC	CASSHSPGTGASYEQYF
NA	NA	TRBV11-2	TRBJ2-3	TGTGCCAGCAGCTTAGTCACTGATACGCAGTATTTT	CASSLVTDTQYF
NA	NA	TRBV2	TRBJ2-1	TGTGCCAGCAGTGAAGCGCGTTGGGCAGGGAACAATGAGCAGTTCTTC	CASSEARWAGNNEQFF
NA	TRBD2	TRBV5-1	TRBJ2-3	TGCGCCAGCAGCTTTGAGGGACTAGCGGGAGGAGCGGCAGATACGCAGTATTTT	CASSFEGLAGGAADTQYF
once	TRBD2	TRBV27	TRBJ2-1	TGTGCCAGCAGTTCCCCTACTAGCGGGAGAAGCAATGAGCAGTTCTTC	CASSSPTSGRSNEQFF
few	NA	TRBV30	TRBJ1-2	TGTGCCTGGAGGGGATTGGCAGGGGACCTCCCCGAATATGGCTACACCTTC	CAWRGLAGDLPEYGYTF
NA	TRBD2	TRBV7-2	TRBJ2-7	TGTGCCAGCAGCTTTGCCCCCGGGGGGTACGAGCAGTACTTC	CASSFAPGGYEQYF
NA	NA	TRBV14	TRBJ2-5	TGTGCCAGCAGCCCCGGATCGGGTGTAGGGGGACAAGAGACCCAGTACTTC	CASSPGSGVGGQETQYF
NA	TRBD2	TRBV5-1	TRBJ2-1	TGCGCCAGCAGCTCCGGACTAGCGCCGGATGAGCAGTTCTTC	CASSSGLAPDEQFF
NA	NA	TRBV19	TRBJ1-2	TGTGCCAGTAGTATTATCGACAGGCCTTTTTATGGCTACACCTTC	CASSIIDRPFYGYTF
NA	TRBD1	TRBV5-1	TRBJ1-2	TGCGCCAGCAGCTTGGATCCTTGGGACAGGGGGCGCGATTCTACACTCGCCTATGGCTACACCTTC	CASSLDPWDRGRDSTLAYGYTF
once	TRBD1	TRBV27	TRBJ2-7	TGTGCCAGCAGTTTATATTGGACAGGACACTACGAGCAGTACTTC	CASSLYWTGHYEQYF
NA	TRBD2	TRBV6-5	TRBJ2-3	TGTGCCAGCAGTTTTTTTCGGGAGGGCCGGGATACGCAGTATTTT	CASSFFREGRDTQYF
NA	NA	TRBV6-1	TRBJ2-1	TGTGCCAGTGGGGACATCTCCTACAATGAGCAGTTCTTC	CASGDISYNEQFF
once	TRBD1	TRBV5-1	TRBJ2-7	TGCGCCAGCAGCATTACAGGGGGCAACGAGCAGTACTTC	CASSITGGNEQYF
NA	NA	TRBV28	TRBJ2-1	TGTGCCAGCAGTTCCGACTACAGGGTTCCTTTTGAAGAGCAGTTCTTC	CASSSDYRVPFEEQFF
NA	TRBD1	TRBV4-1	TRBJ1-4	TGCGCCAGCAGCCATTCTCCGGGACAGGGGAATGAAAAACTGTTTTTT	CASSHSPGQGNEKLFF
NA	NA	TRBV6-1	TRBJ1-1	TGTGCCAGCAGTGCGTGGACAGATTTCTCCCAGAACACTGAAGCTTTCTTT	CASSAWTDFSQNTEAFF
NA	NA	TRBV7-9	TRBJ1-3	TGTGCCAGCAGCTCCTTTACGTCTACAGATTCCGGAAACACCATATATTTT	CASSSFTSTDSGNTIYF
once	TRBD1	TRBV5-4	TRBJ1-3	TGTGCCAGCGGTGACCAGGGGGGAAATGGAAACACCATATATTTT	CASGDQGGNGNTIYF
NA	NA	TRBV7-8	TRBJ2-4	TGTGCCAGCAGCCAACACCAGCGGGCTTTAAACATTCAGTACTTC	CASSQHQRALNIQYF
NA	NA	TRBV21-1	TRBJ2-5	TGTGCCAGCACCCGGGGACTAGAGACCCAGTACTTC	CASTRGLETQYF
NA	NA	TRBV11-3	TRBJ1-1	TGTGCCACACAGGAAGAAATGAACACTGAAGCTTTCTTT	CATQEEMNTEAFF
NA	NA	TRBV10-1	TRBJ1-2	TGCGCCAGCAGTGCTTCCCGGGGGACGGATTATGGCTACACCTTC	CASSASRGTDYGYTF
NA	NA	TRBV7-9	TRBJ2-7	TGTGCCAGCAGCACAAACCTACAGGGATCGTACGAGCAGTACTTC	CASSTNLQGSYEQYF
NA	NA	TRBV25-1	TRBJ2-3	TGTGCCAGCAGTGATGGTGGACAGACTATCACAGATACGCAGTATTTT	CASSDGGQTITDTQYF
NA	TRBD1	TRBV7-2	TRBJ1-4	TGTGCCAGCAGTAGACAGGGGGTCCGGGAAAAACTGTTTTTT	CASSRQGVREKLFF
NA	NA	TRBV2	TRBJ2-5	TGTGCCAGCAGTCCGGTTTTAGGGGCAGAAGAGACCCAGTACTTC	CASSPVLGAEETQYF
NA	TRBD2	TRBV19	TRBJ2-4	TGTGCCAGTAGTATTGAAGGGACTAGCGGGAGGATAGGGATTCAGTACTTC	CASSIEGTSGRIGIQYF